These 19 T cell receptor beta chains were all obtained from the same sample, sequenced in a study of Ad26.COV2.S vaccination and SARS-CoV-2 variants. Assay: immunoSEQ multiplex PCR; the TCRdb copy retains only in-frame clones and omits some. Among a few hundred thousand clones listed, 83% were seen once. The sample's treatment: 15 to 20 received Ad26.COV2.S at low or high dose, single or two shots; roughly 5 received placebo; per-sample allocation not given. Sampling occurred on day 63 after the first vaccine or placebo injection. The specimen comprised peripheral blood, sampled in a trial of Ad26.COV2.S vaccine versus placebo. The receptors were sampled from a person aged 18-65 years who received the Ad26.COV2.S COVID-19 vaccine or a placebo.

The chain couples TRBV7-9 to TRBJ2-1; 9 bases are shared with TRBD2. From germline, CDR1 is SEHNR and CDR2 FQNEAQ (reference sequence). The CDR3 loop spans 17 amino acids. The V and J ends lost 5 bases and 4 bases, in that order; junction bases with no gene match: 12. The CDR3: CASSPQGAGGPYNEQFF. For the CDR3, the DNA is TGTGCCAGCAGCCCACAGGGAGCGGGAGGCCCATACAATGAGCAGTTCTTC.

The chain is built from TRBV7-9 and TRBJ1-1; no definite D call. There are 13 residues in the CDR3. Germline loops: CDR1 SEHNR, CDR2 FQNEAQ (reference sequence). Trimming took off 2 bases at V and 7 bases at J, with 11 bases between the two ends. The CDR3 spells CASSLNVRVEAFF. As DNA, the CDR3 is TGTGCCAGCAGCTTAAATGTTCGGGTTGAAGCTTTCTTT.

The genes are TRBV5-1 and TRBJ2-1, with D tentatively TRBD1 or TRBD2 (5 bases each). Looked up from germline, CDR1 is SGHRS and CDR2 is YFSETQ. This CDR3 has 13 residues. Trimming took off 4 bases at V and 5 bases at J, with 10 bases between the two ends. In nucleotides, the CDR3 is TGCGCCAGCAGCGACCGGGACGACAATGAGCAGTTCTTC. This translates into CASSDRDDNEQFF.

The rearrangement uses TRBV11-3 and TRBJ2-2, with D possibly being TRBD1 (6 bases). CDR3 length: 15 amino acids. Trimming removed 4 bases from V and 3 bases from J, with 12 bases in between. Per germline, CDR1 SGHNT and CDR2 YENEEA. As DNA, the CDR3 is TGTGCCAGCAGCTCTTCAGGGGTATACACCGGGGAGCTGTTTTTT. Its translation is CASSSSGVYTGELFF. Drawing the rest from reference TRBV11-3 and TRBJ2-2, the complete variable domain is EAGVVQSPRYKIIEKKQPVAFWCNPISGHNTLYWYLQNLGQGPELLIRYENEEAVDDSQLPKDRFSAERLKGVDSTLKIQPAELGDSAVYLCASSSSGVYTGELFFGEGSRLTVL.

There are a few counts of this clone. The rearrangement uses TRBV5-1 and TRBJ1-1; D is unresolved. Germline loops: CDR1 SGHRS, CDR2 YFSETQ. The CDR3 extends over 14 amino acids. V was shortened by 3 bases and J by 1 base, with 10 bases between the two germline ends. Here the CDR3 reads CASSSTHGNTEAFF. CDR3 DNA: TGCGCCAGCAGCTCTACGCATGGGAACACTGAAGCTTTCTTT. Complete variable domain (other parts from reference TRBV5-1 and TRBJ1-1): KAGVTQTPRYLIKTRGQQVTLSCSPISGHRSVSWYQQTPGQGLQFLFEYFSETQRNKGNFPGRFSGRQFSNSRSEMNVSTLELGDSALYLCASSSTHGNTEAFFGQGTRLTVV.

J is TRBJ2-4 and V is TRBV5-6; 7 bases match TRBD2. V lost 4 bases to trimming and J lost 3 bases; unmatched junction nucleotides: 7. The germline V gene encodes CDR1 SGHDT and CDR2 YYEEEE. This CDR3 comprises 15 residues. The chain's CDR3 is CASSPGLVVKNIQYF. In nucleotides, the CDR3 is TGTGCCAGCAGCCCTGGACTAGTTGTCAAAAACATTCAGTACTTC.

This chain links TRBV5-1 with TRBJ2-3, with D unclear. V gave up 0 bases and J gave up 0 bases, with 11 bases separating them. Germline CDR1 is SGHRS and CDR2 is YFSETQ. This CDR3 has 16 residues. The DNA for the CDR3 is TGCGCCAGCAGCTTGGAAGGGCTCCCTAGCACAGATACGCAGTATTTT. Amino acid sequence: CASSLEGLPSTDTQYF.

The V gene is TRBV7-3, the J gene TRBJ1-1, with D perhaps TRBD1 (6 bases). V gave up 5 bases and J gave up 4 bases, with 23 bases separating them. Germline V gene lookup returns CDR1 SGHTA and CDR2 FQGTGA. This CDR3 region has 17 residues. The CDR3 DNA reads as TGTGCCAGCAGCCCACACCAAGTCGGGGGCTTGAGCACTGAAGCTTTCTTT. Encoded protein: CASSPHQVGGLSTEAFF.

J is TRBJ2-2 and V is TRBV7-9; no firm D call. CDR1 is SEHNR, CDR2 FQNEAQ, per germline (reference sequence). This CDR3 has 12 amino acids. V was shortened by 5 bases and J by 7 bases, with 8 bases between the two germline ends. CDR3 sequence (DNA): TGTGCCAGCAGCCTTGGCGTCGGGGAGCTGTTTTTT. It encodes CASSLGVGELFF.

CDR3 in DNA: TGTGTCCAGCAACGGGAGGTCTCCTACGAGCAGTACTTC. Translation gives CVQQREVSYEQYF. The chain has TRBV21-1 and TRBJ2-7; the table names TRBD2, a call not compared with the DNA. TRBV21-1 is given as a pseudogene. The CDR3 spans 13 residues.

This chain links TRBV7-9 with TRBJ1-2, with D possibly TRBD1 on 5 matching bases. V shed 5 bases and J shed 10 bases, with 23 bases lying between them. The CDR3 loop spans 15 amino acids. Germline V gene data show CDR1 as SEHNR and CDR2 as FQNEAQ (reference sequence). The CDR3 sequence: CASSTGLQGYLDYTF. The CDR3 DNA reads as TGTGCCAGCAGCACGGGCCTTCAGGGATACCTTGACTACACCTTC.

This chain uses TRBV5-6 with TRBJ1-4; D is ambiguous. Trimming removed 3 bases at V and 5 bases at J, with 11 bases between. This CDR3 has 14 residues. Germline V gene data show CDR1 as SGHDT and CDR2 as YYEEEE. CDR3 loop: CASSSRARNEKLFF. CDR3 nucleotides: TGTGCCAGCAGCTCCCGGGCCAGGAATGAAAAACTGTTTTTT.

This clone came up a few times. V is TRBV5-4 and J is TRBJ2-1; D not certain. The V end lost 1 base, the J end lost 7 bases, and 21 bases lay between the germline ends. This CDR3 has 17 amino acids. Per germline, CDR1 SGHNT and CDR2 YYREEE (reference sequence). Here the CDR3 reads CASSLNRGLPSGNEQFF. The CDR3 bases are TGTGCCAGCAGCTTGAATCGTGGGCTCCCATCTGGAAATGAGCAGTTCTTC.

The CDR3 loop reads CASSLTSGRRYEQYF. CDR3 sequence (DNA): TGTGCCAGCAGTCTTACTAGCGGGAGGAGGTACGAGCAGTACTTC. This chain links TRBV3-1 (or the pseudogene TRBV3-2) with TRBJ2-7, with TRBD2 identical over 12 bases. Germline V gene lookup returns CDR1 LGHDT and CDR2 YNNKEL (reference sequence). This CDR3 comprises 15 residues. J lost 4 bases, V lost 6 bases, and 7 bases had no gene match.

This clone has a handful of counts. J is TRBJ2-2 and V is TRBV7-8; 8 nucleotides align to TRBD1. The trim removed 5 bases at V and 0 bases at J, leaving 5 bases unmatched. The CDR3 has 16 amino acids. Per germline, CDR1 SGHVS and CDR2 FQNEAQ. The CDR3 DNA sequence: TGTGCCAGCAGCCGTCAGGGGGCGGCGAACACCGGGGAGCTGTTTTTT. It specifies CASSRQGAANTGELFF.

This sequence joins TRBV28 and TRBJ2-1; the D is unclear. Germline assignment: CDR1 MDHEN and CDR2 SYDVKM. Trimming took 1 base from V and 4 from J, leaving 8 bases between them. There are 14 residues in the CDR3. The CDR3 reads CASSLSVPYNEQFF. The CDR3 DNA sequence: TGTGCCAGCAGTTTATCAGTCCCTTACAATGAGCAGTTCTTC.

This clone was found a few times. In nucleotides, the CDR3 is TGTGCCAGCAGCGCCAGCATACAGGGCTCTGGAAACACCATATATTTT. As protein: CASSASIQGSGNTIYF. The chain links TRBV9 to TRBJ1-3; D may be TRBD1 (6 bases). The CDR3 consists of 16 residues. Trimming left V 3 bases short and J 0 bases short, with 13 bases between. Germline values: CDR1 SGDLS, CDR2 YYNGEE.

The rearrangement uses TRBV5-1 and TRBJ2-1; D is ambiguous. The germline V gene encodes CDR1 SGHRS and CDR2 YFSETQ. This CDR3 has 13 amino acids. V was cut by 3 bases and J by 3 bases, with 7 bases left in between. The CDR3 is CASSSIVYNEQFF. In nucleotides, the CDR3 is TGCGCCAGCAGCTCGATCGTCTACAATGAGCAGTTCTTC.

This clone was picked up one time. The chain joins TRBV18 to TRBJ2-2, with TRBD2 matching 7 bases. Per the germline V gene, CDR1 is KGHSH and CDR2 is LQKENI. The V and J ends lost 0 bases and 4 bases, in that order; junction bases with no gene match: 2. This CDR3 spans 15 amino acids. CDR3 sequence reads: CASSPPGGSTGELFF. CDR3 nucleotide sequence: TGTGCCAGCTCACCACCTGGCGGGAGCACCGGGGAGCTGTTTTTT.